This is a list of T cell receptor beta chains from one sample in a study of radiation and T cells in renal cell carcinoma. Here immunoSEQ multiplex PCR was the method, and the copy in TCRdb shows in-frame clones only, minus some. The sample shows tens of thousands of clones, around four fifths of them seen only once. The sequences come from blood, collected from a patient whose treatment included radiotherapy and nephrectomy. The source of these receptors is a man in his forties or fifties with renal cell carcinoma. The conserved cysteine and the conserved F or W are not part of the CDR3 here.

>TRBJ1-6|TRBV11-1
ASSLGHSPLH
>TRBJ2-3|TRBV6-1
ASSPVAGGYGTQY
>TRBJ2-4|TRBV7-8
ASSLELAKNIQY
>TRBJ1-1|TRBV1
TSSPGTEAF
>TRBJ1-1|TRBV30
AWDPGTHEAF
>TRBJ2-1|TRBV30
AWSGMGQGAGEQF
>TRBJ2-7|TRBV27
ASSSGQGARQY
>TRBJ2-5|TRBV5-4
ASSRSGETQY
>TRBJ1-6|TRBV11-2
ASSLAGFWSPLH
>TRBJ2-7|TRBV10-2
ASKAGSYEQY
>TRBJ2-5|TRBV7-6
ASSRGRQETQY
>TRBJ2-2|TRBV6-6
ASSSPGTGELF
>TRBJ2-2|TRBV5-5
ASSLVGAGELF
>TRBJ1-1|TRBV28
ASSPLASEAF
>TRBJ1-4|TRBV2
ASNEQGAGTNEKLF
>TRBJ2-5|TRBV7-2
ASSWAGTSVETQY
>TRBJ1-2|TRBV7-9
ASSLSRTGYT
>TRBJ2-7|TRBV6-5
ASSPIIGPTYEQY
>TRBJ2-6|TRBV14
ASSHSGANVLT
>TRBJ2-1|TRBV7-9
ASSFKGPGANEQF
>TRBJ2-7|TRBV5-3
ASSVNYVEQY
>TRBJ1-5|TRBV13
ASSLGGLWSNQPQH
>TRBJ2-7|TRBV6-6
ASTQTREHEQY
>TRBJ2-5|TRBV28
ASSSLPLVTGTTVQETQY
>TRBJ2-1|TRBV5-1
ASSLAGFDNEQF
>TRBJ2-3|TRBV10-3
AISERLAGDLDTQY
>TRBJ1-2|TRBV5-6
ASTKGTPNYGYT
>TRBJ2-1|TRBV4-2
ASSQEGAGANEQF
>TRBJ2-1|TRBV6-5
ASSSSGGGRNEQF
>TRBJ2-7|TRBV21-1
ASSGDEQY
>TRBJ2-3|TRBV6-6
ASSYAGLPDTQY
>TRBJ1-1|TRBV4-3
ASSRGDREYNTEAF
>TRBJ1-5|TRBV6-1
ASSEQGIYQPQH
>TRBJ1-2|TRBV19
ASSTGTVNYGYT
>TRBJ1-2|TRBV7-9
ASSFPQQGRGYT
>TRBJ1-5|TRBV19
ASSGRDRGEPQH